The 17 T cell receptor beta chains below come from one sample, sequenced in a study of T cell changes during pregnancy in multiple sclerosis. Only in-frame clones appear in the TCRdb table, and some are missing; sequencing was by immunoSEQ multiplex PCR. The sample contains over 35,000 clones, 92% of which appear only once. Sequencing was performed on CD8+ T cells from peripheral blood mononuclear cells, taken in the first trimester of pregnancy. These receptor sequences come from a female donor with multiple sclerosis, enrolled in a pregnancy study.

V gene TRBV5-4 combines with J gene TRBJ2-1, with TRBD1 matching 11 bases. V was pared by 0 bases and J by 12 bases, with 5 bases of the junction left unmatched. Germline values: CDR1 SGHNT, CDR2 YYREEE (reference sequence). CDR3 length: 14 amino acids. Here the CDR3 reads CASSLAWGQGGQFF. The CDR3 DNA reads as TGTGCCAGCAGCTTGGCCTGGGGACAGGGGGGGCAGTTCTTC.

V and J are TRBV9 and TRBJ1-3, with TRBD1 identical over 9 bases. After removal of 3 bases from V and 3 bases from J, the junction contained 7 bases not matched to a gene. The CDR3 is made up of 16 amino acids. Germline CDR1 is SGDLS and CDR2 is YYNGEE. CDR3 sequence (DNA): TGTGCCAGCAGCGCAGAAGGACAGGGGCTTGGAAACACCATATATTTT. Its translation is CASSAEGQGLGNTIYF.

This chain connects TRBV6-1 to TRBJ1-4; 9 bases match TRBD1. This CDR3 is 19 amino acids long. Germline trimming cut 1 base from V and 2 bases from J; bases unmatched to any gene: 11. Germline V gene lookup returns CDR1 MNHNS and CDR2 SASEGT. CDR3 sequence reads: CASSEDTRQGVGTNEKLFF. The DNA of the CDR3 is TGTGCCAGCAGTGAAGACACGAGACAGGGGGTCGGGACTAATGAAAAACTGTTTTTT.

The sample holds one count of this clone. The CDR3 spells CASRMTTSTDTQYF. The CDR3 coding sequence is TGTGCCAGCAGGATGACAACTAGCACAGATACGCAGTATTTT. The chain links TRBV6-4 to TRBJ2-3, with D unresolved. From germline, CDR1 is MRHNA and CDR2 SNTAGT. V lost 6 bases and J 0 bases, leaving 10 bases between the germline ends. The CDR3 sequence is 14 residues long.

The chain couples TRBV6-5 to TRBJ1-1; TRBD1 matches 8 bases. Germline trimming cut 6 bases from V and 2 bases from J; bases unmatched to any gene: 8. The CDR3 contains 15 residues. In germline, CDR1 is MNHEY, CDR2 SVGAGI. The CDR3 coding sequence is TGTGCCAGCAGATTAGGGACAGGTTTAAACACTGAAGCTTTCTTT. It is translated as CASRLGTGLNTEAFF.

This clone appeared a single time. The chain couples TRBV9 to TRBJ2-3, with a tentative D call TRBD2 (5 bases). Germline CDR1 is SGDLS and CDR2 is YYNGEE. V lost 3 bases to trimming and J lost 0 bases, with 17 bases between them. The CDR3 has 17 residues. CDR3 bases: TGTGCCAGCAGCGGGGGTTTAAGCGGAACTAGCACAGATACGCAGTATTTT. Translation gives CASSGGLSGTSTDTQYF.

This rearrangement joins TRBV5-1 to TRBJ1-1; no reliable D call. Germline values: CDR1 SGHRS, CDR2 YFSETQ. V lost 6 bases, J lost 2 bases, and 23 bases lay in between. This CDR3 has 17 residues. CDR3 bases: TGCGCCAGCACCTCCTTTGGACTGGGCTCCCTTAACACTGAAGCTTTCTTT. The encoded protein is CASTSFGLGSLNTEAFF. Full variable domain (remainder filled in from reference TRBV5-1 and TRBJ1-1): KAGVTQTPRYLIKTRGQQVTLSCSPISGHRSVSWYQQTPGQGLQFLFEYFSETQRNKGNFPGRFSGRQFSNSRSEMNVSTLELGDSALYLCASTSFGLGSLNTEAFFGQGTRLTVV.

The chain is built from TRBV2 and TRBJ1-6; the D is unclear. Germline CDR1 SNHLY, CDR2 FYNNEI. Trimming left V 2 bases short and J 6 bases short, with 17 bases between. The CDR3 covers 17 residues. In nucleotides, the CDR3 is TGTGCCAGCAGTGAACTGTCAGGCGGAGGTGTTAATTCACCCCTCCACTTT. Translation gives CASSELSGGGVNSPLHF.

This chain connects TRBV7-8 to TRBJ1-2; TRBD1 agrees at 9 bases. The CDR3 is made up of 14 amino acids. Germline CDR1 is SGHVS and CDR2 is FQNEAQ. Trimming took 6 bases from V and 1 from J; bases not matched to a gene: 3. This CDR3 is CASRRTGDNYGYTF. CDR3 nucleotides: TGTGCCAGCAGGCGGACAGGGGATAACTATGGCTACACCTTC.

J is TRBJ2-2 and V is TRBV13; the D gene is possibly TRBD2 (7 bases). Trimming took 5 bases from V and 8 from J, leaving 18 bases between them. The CDR3 has 15 amino acids. The germline gives CDR1 PRHDT, CDR2 FYEKMQ (reference sequence). The CDR3 region has the DNA TGTGCCAGCAGCCCCCCCAACGGGGGGCTTGGGGAGCTGTTTTTT. This gives the protein CASSPPNGGLGELFF.

The chain links TRBV13 to TRBJ2-7; possibly TRBD2 for D (6 bases). The germline V gene has CDR1 PRHDT and CDR2 FYEKMQ (reference sequence). V lost 4 bases and J 2 bases, leaving 12 bases between the germline ends. The CDR3 length is 14 residues. CDR3 region: CASSSGTSTYEQYF. In nucleotides, the CDR3 is TGTGCCAGCAGCTCCGGGACTTCTACCTACGAGCAGTACTTC.

The chain links TRBV9 to TRBJ1-1; tentatively, D is TRBD1 (6 bases). CDR3 length: 14 amino acids. Trimming took off 4 bases at V and 0 bases at J, with 10 bases between the two ends. The germline V gene encodes CDR1 SGDLS and CDR2 YYNGEE. The CDR3 sequence: CASSNTGMNTEAFF. CDR3 coding DNA: TGTGCCAGCAGCAACACAGGGATGAACACTGAAGCTTTCTTT. Drawing the rest from reference TRBV9 and TRBJ1-1, the complete variable domain is DSGVTQTPKHLITATGQRVTLRCSPRSGDLSVYWYQQSLDQGLQFLIQYYNGEERAKGNILERFSAQQFPDLHSELNLSSLELGDSALYFCASSNTGMNTEAFFGQGTRLTVV.

The chain combines TRBV5-1 with TRBJ2-5; 8 bases line up with TRBD1. This CDR3 spans 15 amino acids. V dropped 3 bases and J dropped 5; count of bases not matched to a gene: 9. Germline loops: CDR1 SGHRS, CDR2 YFSETQ. The CDR3 region is CASSYIRGRTETQYF. The CDR3 coding sequence is TGCGCCAGCAGCTATATCAGGGGGCGCACGGAGACCCAGTACTTC.

The J gene is TRBJ1-4, the V gene TRBV2, with D possibly TRBD1 on 6 matching bases. The germline V gene encodes CDR1 SNHLY and CDR2 FYNNEI. The CDR3 loop spans 16 amino acids. Trimming cost V 0 bases and J 6 bases, with 14 bases left between them. For the CDR3, the DNA is TGTGCCAGCAGTGAAGCCGATCAGGGGTATTATGAAAAACTGTTTTTT. Amino acid sequence: CASSEADQGYYEKLFF.

This sequence joins TRBV6-1 and TRBJ1-2, with 7 bases matching TRBD1. This CDR3 has 14 residues. Trimming cost V 7 bases and J 1 base; bases outside gene matches: 6. Germline V gene data show CDR1 as MNHNS and CDR2 as SASEGT. The CDR3 DNA sequence: TGTGCCAGCAATCCCCGACAGGGTAACTATGGCTACACCTTC. As protein: CASNPRQGNYGYTF.

This clone is medium-sized (0.01 to 0.1%) by share. The chain couples TRBV4-1 to TRBJ2-3, with TRBD2 as a possible D gene (6 bases). Germline assignment: CDR1 MGHRA and CDR2 YSYEKL. The CDR3 totals 16 residues. V dropped 0 bases and J dropped 2 bases, with 12 bases sitting between them. The DNA of the CDR3 is TGCGCCAGCAGCCAAGATGGTGGGGGGATCACAGATACGCAGTATTTT. This encodes CASSQDGGGITDTQYF.

The chain couples TRBV2 to TRBJ1-1; maybe TRBD1 (5 bases). Germline V gene data show CDR1 as SNHLY and CDR2 as FYNNEI. Trimming shortened V by 8 bases and J by 0 bases, and 10 bases separated the two germline ends. The CDR3 covers 13 residues. CDR3 amino acids: CASGASMNTEAFF. The CDR3 DNA is TGTGCCAGCGGGGCGAGTATGAACACTGAAGCTTTCTTT.